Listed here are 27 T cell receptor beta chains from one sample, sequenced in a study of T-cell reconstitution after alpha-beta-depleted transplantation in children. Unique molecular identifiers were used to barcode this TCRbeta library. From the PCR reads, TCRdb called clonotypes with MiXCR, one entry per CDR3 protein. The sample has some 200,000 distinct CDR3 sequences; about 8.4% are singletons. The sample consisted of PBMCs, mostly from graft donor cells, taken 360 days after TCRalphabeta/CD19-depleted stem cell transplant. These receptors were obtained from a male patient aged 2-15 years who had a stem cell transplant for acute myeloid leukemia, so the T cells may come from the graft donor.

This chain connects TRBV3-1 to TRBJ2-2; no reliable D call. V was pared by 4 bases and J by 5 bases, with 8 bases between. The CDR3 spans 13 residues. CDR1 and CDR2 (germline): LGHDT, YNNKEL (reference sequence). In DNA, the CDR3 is TGTGCCAGCAGCCGCATTGGGACCGGGGAGCTGTTTTTT. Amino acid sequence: CASSRIGTGELFF.

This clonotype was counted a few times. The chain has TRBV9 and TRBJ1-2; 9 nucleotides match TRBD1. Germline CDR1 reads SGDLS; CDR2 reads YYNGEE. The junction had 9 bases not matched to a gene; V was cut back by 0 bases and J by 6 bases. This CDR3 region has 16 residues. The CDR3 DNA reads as TGTGCCAGCAGCGTAGCAGGGACAGGGTACCCCAATGGCTACACCTTC. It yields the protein CASSVAGTGYPNGYTF.

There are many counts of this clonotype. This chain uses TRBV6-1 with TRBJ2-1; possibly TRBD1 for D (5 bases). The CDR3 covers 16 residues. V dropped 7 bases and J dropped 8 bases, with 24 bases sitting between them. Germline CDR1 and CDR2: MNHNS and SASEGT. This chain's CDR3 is CASIAGIGEVGHEQFF. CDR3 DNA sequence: TGTGCCAGCATCGCAGGGATAGGAGAGGTTGGCCATGAGCAGTTCTTC.

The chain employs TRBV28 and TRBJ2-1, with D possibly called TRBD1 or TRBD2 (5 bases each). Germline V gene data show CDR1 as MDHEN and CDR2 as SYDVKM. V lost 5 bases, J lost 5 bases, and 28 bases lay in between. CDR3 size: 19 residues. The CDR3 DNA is TGTGCCAGCAGTCCGTACACCTGGGGTAAGAAACTGGGACACAATGAGCAGTTCTTC. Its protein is CASSPYTWGKKLGHNEQFF.

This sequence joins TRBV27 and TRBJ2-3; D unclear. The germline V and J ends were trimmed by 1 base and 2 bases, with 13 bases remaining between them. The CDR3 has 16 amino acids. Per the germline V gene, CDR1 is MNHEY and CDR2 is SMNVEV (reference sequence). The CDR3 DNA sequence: TGTGCCAGCAGTTTATGGGCTGGGGTCCCCACAGATACGCAGTATTTT. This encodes CASSLWAGVPTDTQYF.

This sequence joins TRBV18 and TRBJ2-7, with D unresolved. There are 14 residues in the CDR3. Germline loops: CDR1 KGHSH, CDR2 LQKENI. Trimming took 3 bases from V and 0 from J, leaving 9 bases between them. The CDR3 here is CASSPGAHSYEQYV. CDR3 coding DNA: TGTGCCAGCTCACCCGGCGCCCACTCCTACGAGCAGTACGTC.

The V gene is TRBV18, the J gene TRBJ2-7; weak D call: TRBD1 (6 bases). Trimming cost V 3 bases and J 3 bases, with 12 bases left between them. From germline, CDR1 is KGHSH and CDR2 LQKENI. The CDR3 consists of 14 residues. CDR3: CASSPGQGRYEQYF. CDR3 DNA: TGTGCCAGCTCACCGGGGCAGGGGCGCTACGAGCAGTACTTC.

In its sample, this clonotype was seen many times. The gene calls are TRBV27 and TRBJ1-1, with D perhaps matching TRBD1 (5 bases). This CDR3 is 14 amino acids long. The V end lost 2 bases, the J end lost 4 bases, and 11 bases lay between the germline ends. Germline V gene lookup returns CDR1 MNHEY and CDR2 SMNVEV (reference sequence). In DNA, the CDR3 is TGTGCCAGCAGTTTAACGGATGGGGGCACTGAAGCTTTCTTT. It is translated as CASSLTDGGTEAFF.

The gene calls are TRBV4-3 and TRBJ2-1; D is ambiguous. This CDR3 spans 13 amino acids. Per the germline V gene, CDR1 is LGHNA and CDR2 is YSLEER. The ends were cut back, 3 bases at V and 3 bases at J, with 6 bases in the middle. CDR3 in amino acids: CASSHSHYNEQFF. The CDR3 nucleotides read TGCGCCAGCAGCCACTCTCACTACAATGAGCAGTTCTTC.

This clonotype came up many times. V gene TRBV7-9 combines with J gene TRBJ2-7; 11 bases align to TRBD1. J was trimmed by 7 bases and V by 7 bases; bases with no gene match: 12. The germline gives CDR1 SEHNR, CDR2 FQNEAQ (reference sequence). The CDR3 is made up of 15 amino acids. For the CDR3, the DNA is TGTGCCAGCACCCCTCCTGGGACAGGGGGTAGAGAGCAGTACTTC. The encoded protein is CASTPPGTGGREQYF.

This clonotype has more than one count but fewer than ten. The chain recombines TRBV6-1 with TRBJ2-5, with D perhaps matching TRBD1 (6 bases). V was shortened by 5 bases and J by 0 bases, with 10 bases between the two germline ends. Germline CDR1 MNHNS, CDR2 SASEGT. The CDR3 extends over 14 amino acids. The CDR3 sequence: CASSTGLHQETQYF. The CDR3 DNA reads TGTGCCAGCAGTACAGGGCTGCACCAAGAGACCCAGTACTTC.

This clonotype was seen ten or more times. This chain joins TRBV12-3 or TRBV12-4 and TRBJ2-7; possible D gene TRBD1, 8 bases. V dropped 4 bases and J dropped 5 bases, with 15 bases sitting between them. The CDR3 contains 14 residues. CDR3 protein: CASSYTGGGDEQYV. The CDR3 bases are TGTGCCAGCAGTTACACAGGGGGAGGGGACGAGCAGTACGTC.

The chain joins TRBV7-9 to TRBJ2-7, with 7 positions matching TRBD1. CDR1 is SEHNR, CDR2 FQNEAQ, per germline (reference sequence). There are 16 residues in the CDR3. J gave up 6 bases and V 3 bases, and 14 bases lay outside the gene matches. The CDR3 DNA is TGTGCCAGCAGCTTTGGGCGGGCAGGGGGTTTCGCCGAGCAGTACTTC. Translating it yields CASSFGRAGGFAEQYF.

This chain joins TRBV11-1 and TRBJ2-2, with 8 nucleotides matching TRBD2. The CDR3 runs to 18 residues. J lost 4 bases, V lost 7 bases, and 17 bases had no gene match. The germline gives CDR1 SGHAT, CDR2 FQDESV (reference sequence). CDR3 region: CASNHDERGLKPTGELFF. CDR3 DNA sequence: TGTGCCAGCAACCACGACGAGCGGGGGCTCAAACCCACCGGGGAGCTGTTTTTT.

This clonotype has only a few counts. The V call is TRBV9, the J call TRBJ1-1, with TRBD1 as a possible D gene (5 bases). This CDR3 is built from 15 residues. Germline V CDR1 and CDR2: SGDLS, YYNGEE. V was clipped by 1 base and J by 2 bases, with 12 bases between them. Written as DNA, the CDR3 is TGTGCCAGCAGCGTATCTGATGGGGGAAACACTGAAGCTTTCTTT. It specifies CASSVSDGGNTEAFF.

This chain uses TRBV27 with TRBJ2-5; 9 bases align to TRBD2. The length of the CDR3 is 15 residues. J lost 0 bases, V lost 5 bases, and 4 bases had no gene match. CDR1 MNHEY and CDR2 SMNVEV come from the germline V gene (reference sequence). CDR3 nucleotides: TGTGCCAGCAGTGAAAGCGGGAGGCACCAAGAGACCCAGTACTTC. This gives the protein CASSESGRHQETQYF.

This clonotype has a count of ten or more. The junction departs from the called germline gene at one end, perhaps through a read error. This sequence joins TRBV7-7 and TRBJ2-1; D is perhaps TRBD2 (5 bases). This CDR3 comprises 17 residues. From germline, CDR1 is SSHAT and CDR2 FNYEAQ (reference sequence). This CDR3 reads CASSPLPRASRGDEQFF. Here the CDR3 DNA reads TGTGCTAGCAGCCCCCTCCCGAGGGCCTCACGCGGCGATGAGCAGTTCTTC. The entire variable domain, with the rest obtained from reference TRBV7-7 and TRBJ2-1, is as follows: GAGVSQSPRYKVTKRGQDVTLRCDPISSHATLYWYQQALGQGPEFLTYFNYEAQPDKSGLPSDRFSAERPEGSISTLTIQRTEQRDSAMYRCASSPLPRASRGDEQFFGPGTRLTVL.

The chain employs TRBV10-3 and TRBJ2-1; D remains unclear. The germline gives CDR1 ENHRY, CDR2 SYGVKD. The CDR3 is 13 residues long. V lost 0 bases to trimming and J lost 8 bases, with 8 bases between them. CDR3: CAISESRMDEQFF. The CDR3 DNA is TGTGCCATCAGTGAGTCCAGGATGGATGAGCAGTTCTTC.

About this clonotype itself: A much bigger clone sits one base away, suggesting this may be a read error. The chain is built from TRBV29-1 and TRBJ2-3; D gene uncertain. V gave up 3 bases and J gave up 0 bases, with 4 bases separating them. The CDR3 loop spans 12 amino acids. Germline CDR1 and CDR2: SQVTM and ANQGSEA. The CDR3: CSVDYSTDTQYF. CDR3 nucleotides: TGCAGCGTTGATTACAGCACAGATACGCAGTATTTT.

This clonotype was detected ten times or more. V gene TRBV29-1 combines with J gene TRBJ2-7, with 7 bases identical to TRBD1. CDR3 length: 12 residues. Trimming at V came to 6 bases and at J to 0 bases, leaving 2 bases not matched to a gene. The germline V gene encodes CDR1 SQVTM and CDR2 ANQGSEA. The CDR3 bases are TGCAGCGTAAGACAGGGCTCCTACGAGCAGTACTTC. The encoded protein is CSVRQGSYEQYF.

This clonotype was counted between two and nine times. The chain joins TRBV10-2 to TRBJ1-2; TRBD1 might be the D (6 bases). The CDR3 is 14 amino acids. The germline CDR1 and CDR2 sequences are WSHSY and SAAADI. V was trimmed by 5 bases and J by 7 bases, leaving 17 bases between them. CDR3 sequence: CASSLRGTISGYTF. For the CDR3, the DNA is TGCGCCAGCAGTTTGAGAGGGACAATCTCTGGCTACACCTTC.

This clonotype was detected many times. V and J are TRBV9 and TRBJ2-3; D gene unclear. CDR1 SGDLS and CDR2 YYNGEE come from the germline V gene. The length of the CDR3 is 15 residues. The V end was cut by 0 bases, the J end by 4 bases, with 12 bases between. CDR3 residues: CASSVERGRADTQYF. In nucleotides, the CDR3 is TGTGCCAGCAGCGTAGAACGTGGGCGCGCAGATACGCAGTATTTT.

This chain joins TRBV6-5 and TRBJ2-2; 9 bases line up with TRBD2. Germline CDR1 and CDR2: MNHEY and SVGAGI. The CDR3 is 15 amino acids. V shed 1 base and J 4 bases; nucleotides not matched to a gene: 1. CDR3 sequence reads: CASSYLAGVTGELFF. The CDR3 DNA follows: TGTGCCAGCAGTTACTTAGCGGGAGTCACCGGGGAGCTGTTTTTT.

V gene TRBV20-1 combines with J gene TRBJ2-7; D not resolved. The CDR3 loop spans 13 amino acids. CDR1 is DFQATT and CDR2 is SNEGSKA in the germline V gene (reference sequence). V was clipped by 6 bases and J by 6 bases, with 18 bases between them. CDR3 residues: CSANRVPPSEQYF. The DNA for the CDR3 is TGCAGTGCGAACCGGGTCCCTCCGTCCGAGCAGTACTTC.

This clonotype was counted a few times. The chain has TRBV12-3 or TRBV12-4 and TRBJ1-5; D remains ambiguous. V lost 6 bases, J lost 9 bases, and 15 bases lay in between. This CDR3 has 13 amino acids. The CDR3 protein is CASRSVHRGPQHF. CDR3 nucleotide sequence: TGTGCCAGCAGGAGCGTCCATCGTGGGCCCCAGCATTTT.

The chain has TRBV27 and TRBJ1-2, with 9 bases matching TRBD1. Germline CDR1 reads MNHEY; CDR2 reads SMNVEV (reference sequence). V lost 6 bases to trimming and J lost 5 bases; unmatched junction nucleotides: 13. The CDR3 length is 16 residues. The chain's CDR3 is CASSIRGTGLGYGYTF. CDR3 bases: TGTGCCAGCAGCATCCGCGGGACAGGGTTAGGGTATGGCTACACCTTC.

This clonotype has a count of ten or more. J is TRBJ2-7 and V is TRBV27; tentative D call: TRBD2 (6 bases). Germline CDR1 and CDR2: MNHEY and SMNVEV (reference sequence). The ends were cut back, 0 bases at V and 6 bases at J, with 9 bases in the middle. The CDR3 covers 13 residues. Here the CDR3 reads CASSLSGGSEQYF. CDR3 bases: TGTGCCAGCAGTTTATCGGGGGGAAGCGAGCAGTACTTC.